Listed below are T cell receptor beta chains from one sample, sequenced in a study of T cells after yellow fever vaccination. MiXCR, applied by TCRdb to the 5' RACE reads, yields one record per CDR3 protein. The table shows roughly 30,000 distinct CDR3 sequences, with over 9.5% occurring only once. The sequencing here drew on PBMCs, either bulk or a sorted T-cell subset (CD4+, CD8+, memory, or dextramer-sorted; not recorded which), taken more than 14 days after the first yellow fever vaccination. The receptors were gathered from a young man who received the YFV17D yellow fever vaccine. CDR3s include the opening cysteine and the closing phenylalanine or tryptophan. The order of the fields is D gene, V gene, J gene, clone size, CDR3 DNA, CDR3 protein. The D gene is left open where the match is weak. Clone sizes are given selectively: once, few, many, or a class where the clone is expanded.

>.|TRBV20-1|TRBJ1-5|many
TGCAGTGCTAGAGGACATAGCAATCAGCCCCAGCATTTT
CSARGHSNQPQHF
>.|TRBV2|TRBJ2-5|few
TGTGCCAGCAGTGAATTGGAGGGAGAGACCCAGTACTTC
CASSELEGETQYF
>.|TRBV5-1|TRBJ1-6|many
TGCGCCAGCAGCTCTCAGGGGAATTCACCCCTCCACTTT
CASSSQGNSPLHF
>TRBD1|TRBV10-3|TRBJ1-1|many
TGTGCCATCAGTGGGACAGGGGGCGCGGGTGAAGCTTTCTTT
CAISGTGGAGEAFF
>.|TRBV20-1|TRBJ1-6|many
TGCAGTGCTAGAGGGGAAGGAGGTAGAGGTAGTTCACCCCTCCACTTT
CSARGEGGRGSSPLHF
>TRBD1|TRBV6-1|TRBJ1-5|many
TGTGCCAGCAGAGAGAGCTCAGTCAGGGGGAGTATCAATCAGCCCCAGCATTTT
CASRESSVRGSINQPQHF
>TRBD1|TRBV12-3/TRBV12-4|TRBJ2-1|many
TGTGCCAGCAGTTTAGTACAGGGGTGGGGGAATGAGCAGTTCTTC
CASSLVQGWGNEQFF
>.|TRBV7-2|TRBJ2-5|many
TGTGCCAGCAGTTCCGGGCACCAAGAGACCCAGTACTTC
CASSSGHQETQYF
>TRBD2|TRBV6-1|TRBJ2-4|many
TGTGCCAGCAGCTCTTCGGCTAGCGGGGGGTCGAACATTCAGTACTTC
CASSSSASGGSNIQYF
>.|TRBV6-5|TRBJ2-2|many
TGTGCCAGCAGATTACCCGGGGCATCCGGGGAGCTGTTTTTT
CASRLPGASGELFF
>.|TRBV10-3|TRBJ2-5|many
TGTGCCATCAGTGTAAGAGTTCAAGAGACCCAGTACTTC
CAISVRVQETQYF
>.|TRBV15|TRBJ2-7|many
TGTGCCACCAGCACGGGGCAATCGGACGAGCAGTACTTC
CATSTGQSDEQYF
>.|TRBV5-1|TRBJ2-3|many
TGCGCCAGCAGCTTGGACCAGGGGACAGATACGCAGTATTTT
CASSLDQGTDTQYF
>.|TRBV19|TRBJ1-1|.
TGTGCCAGTAGTATAGCTGGGGGCCTCACTGAAGCTTTCTTT
CASSIAGGLTEAFF
>.|TRBV12-3/TRBV12-4|TRBJ2-1|many
TGTGCCAGCAGTTTCTCAACAGGAACCGGTGAGCAGTTCTTC
CASSFSTGTGEQFF
>.|TRBV7-8|TRBJ1-1|many
TGTGCCAGCAGCCCCTTTGCTTTAGGGACTGAAGCTTTCTTT
CASSPFALGTEAFF
>TRBD2|TRBV3-1|TRBJ2-5|many
TGTGCCAGCAGCCAAAATAGCGGGCCCCAAGAGACCCAGTACTTC
CASSQNSGPQETQYF
>.|TRBV7-9|TRBJ1-2|many
TGTGCCAGCAGCTTAGGGACAGCTAATCCCTATGGCTACACCTTC
CASSLGTANPYGYTF
>.|TRBV24-1|TRBJ2-3|many
TGTGCCACCAGATTCAATGCGGCAGATACGCAGTATTTT
CATRFNAADTQYF
>.|TRBV20-1|TRBJ2-3|many
TGCAGTGCTAGAGTGGGTAGCTGGAGCTCAGATACGCAGTATTTT
CSARVGSWSSDTQYF
>TRBD2|TRBV6-2/TRBV6-3|TRBJ2-3|once
TGTGCCAGCAGTCACCCGACTAGCGGGGGAGTCTATACTTGCACAGATACGCAGTATTTT
CASSHPTSGGVYTCTDTQYF
>.|TRBV5-5|TRBJ1-5|medium-sized
TGTGCCAGCAGCTTATACCGGGACTCCCCCAGGCCCCAGCATTTT
CASSLYRDSPRPQHF
>TRBD1|TRBV5-4|TRBJ1-2|many
TGTGCCAGCAGCTTGGGGGCCAGGGGGCAACAGGGGGGCTACACCTTC
CASSLGARGQQGGYTF
>.|TRBV5-1|TRBJ2-2|many
TGCGCCAGCATCGAGGGCAGTGGGACCGGGGAGCTGTTTTTT
CASIEGSGTGELFF
>.|TRBV9|TRBJ2-3|many
TGTGCCAGCAGCGTAGACCCCTTCACAGATACGCAGTATTTT
CASSVDPFTDTQYF
>TRBD2|TRBV5-1|TRBJ2-1|many
TGCGCCAGCAGCTTGACCGGGACTAGCGGCTACAATGAGCAGTTCTTC
CASSLTGTSGYNEQFF
>TRBD2|TRBV4-1|TRBJ2-2|many
TGCGCCAGCAGCGGACTAGCGGGGGGGCTTACCGGGGAGCTGTTTTTT
CASSGLAGGLTGELFF
>.|TRBV12-3/TRBV12-4|TRBJ2-2|many
TGTGCCAGTGAGAGGTCCACGAACACCGGGGAGCTGTTTTTT
CASERSTNTGELFF
>TRBD1|TRBV3-1|TRBJ1-1|many
TGTGCCAGCAGCCCATGGGACAGCTTCAACACTGAAGCTTTCTTT
CASSPWDSFNTEAFF
>TRBD2|TRBV6-5|TRBJ2-1|many
TGTGCCAGCAGTTACAGGGCTAGCGGGGGGGCAAGGCAGTTCTTC
CASSYRASGGARQFF
>.|TRBV5-5|TRBJ1-2|many
TGTGCCAGCAGCTTGTGGATGGGTGGCTACACCTTC
CASSLWMGGYTF
>TRBD2|TRBV5-6|TRBJ2-1|many
TGTGCCAGCAGCTTGGGGTCTGGCGGGGGGGCCTCGGGTGAGCAGTTCTTC
CASSLGSGGGASGEQFF
>TRBD2|TRBV19|TRBJ2-5|many
TGTGCCAGTAAGAGGGACTCCGGGAGGGAGACCCAGTACTTC
CASKRDSGRETQYF
>TRBD2|TRBV28|TRBJ2-3|.
TGTGCCAGCAGTACTAGCGGATCAGGGACAGATACGCAGTATTTT
CASSTSGSGTDTQYF
>TRBD1|TRBV7-2|TRBJ1-2|many
TGTGCCAGCAGCTTAGTGAGGGGGCGAAATAACTATGGCTACACCTTC
CASSLVRGRNNYGYTF
>.|TRBV12-3/TRBV12-4|TRBJ1-2|many
TGTGCCAGCAGTTTCTACACCCTGACCTATGGCTACACCTTC
CASSFYTLTYGYTF
>.|TRBV7-2|TRBJ1-5|many
TGTGCCAGCAGCTTCAGTCATCCAGGGCTAGGTCAGCCCCAGCATTTT
CASSFSHPGLGQPQHF
>TRBD2|TRBV19|TRBJ2-5|many
TGTGCCAGTAGTATGACTAGCGGGGGGCTTACAACCCAGTACTTC
CASSMTSGGLTTQYF
>.|TRBV6-5|TRBJ2-7|many
TGTGCCAGCAGTTACCGACAACTCTCCCAGCAGTACTTC
CASSYRQLSQQYF
>.|TRBV4-2|TRBJ1-1|few
TGTGCCAGCAGCCACGCTCAGAACACTGAAGCTTTCTTT
CASSHAQNTEAFF
>TRBD2|TRBV7-2|TRBJ2-3|.
TGTGCCAGCAGCTTACGCGGGGGGGCCGAGTTAACAGATACGCAGTATTTT
CASSLRGGAELTDTQYF
>.|TRBV7-3|TRBJ2-1|many
TGTGCCAGCACCCAAGGGGGGGCCCCCTACAATGAGCAGTTCTTC
CASTQGGAPYNEQFF
>.|TRBV12-5|TRBJ1-1|many
TGTGCTAGTGGTCTCCACAGGGATCTAAACACTGAAGCTTTCTTT
CASGLHRDLNTEAFF
>.|TRBV2|TRBJ2-1|many
TGTGCCAGCAGGGGTACTAGCCACGGATCGAGTGAGCAGTTCTTC
CASRGTSHGSSEQFF
>.|TRBV14|TRBJ1-1|many
TGTGCCAGCAGCCAACAAACAGGTGGGAGTGAAGCTTTCTTT
CASSQQTGGSEAFF
>TRBD1|TRBV3-1|TRBJ2-5|many
TGTGCCAGCAGCCAAGGACAGGGGGAAGAGACCCAGTACTTC
CASSQGQGEETQYF